This TCR beta chain was sequenced for a study of cytomegalovirus exposure and HLA in healthy donors. Study background: The roughly 120 million unique TCR beta sequences, from 150 million to 200 million T cells, were found by an earlier analysis. Within an early data release were 80 million to 90 million unique TCRs drawn from HLA-typed donors.

V was clipped by 3 bases and J by 2 bases; unmatched bases: 5. The CDR3 runs 15 residues. Germline V gives CDR1 MDHEN, CDR2 SYDVKM. Remarks on this clone: Its specificity is unknown.

Study-wide results and limits: Reported results showed that the classifier diagnosed cytomegalovirus status with high specificity and sensitivity. Several of the most significant clusters were apparently associated with common viral pathogens in a later analysis.

PCR involved 60 Vbeta and 13 Jbeta primers. The assay was immunoSEQ multiplex PCR, and TCRdb's table has in-frame clones only and misses some. The data hold 200,000 to 300,000 clones, with roughly four fifths observed a single time. This TCR came from a woman aged 40 to 50 in good health and CMV-seropositive. Specimen: PBMCs. The gene calls are TRBV28 and TRBJ2-3; 7 bases are shared with TRBD2. CDR3 sequence reads: CASSFGGLNTDTQYF. Written as DNA, the CDR3 is TGTGCCAGCAGTTTCGGGGGACTAAACACAGATACGCAGTATTTT.